These 12 T cell receptor beta chains were sequenced from one sample in a study of breast tumors, draining lymph nodes, adjacent tissues. TCRdb used MiXCR to reprocess the multiplex PCR reads, holding one entry per CDR3 protein. The table includes nearly 200,000 distinct CDR3 sequences, roughly 29% detected once. Axillary draining lymph nodes of breast cancer patients supplied the node samples. The sequencing input was axillary lymph node tissue. The receptors shown here come from a female donor with breast cancer. Some clones in this sample may be carry-over from other donors' samples.

This clonotype was observed a handful of times. A much larger clone is a single base away; this may be a read error. The V gene is TRBV5-8, the J gene TRBJ1-3, with D maybe TRBD1 (6 bases). This CDR3 has 13 amino acids. Germline V gene data show CDR1 as SGHTS and CDR2 as YDEGEE. The V end lost 4 bases, the J end lost 6 bases, and 11 bases lay between the germline ends. The CDR3 DNA reads TGTGCCAGCAGCCCACGGGACACAAACACCATATATTTT. Amino acid sequence: CASSPRDTNTIYF.

There are many counts of this clonotype. The chain carries TRBV5-8 and TRBJ2-7; 13 bases are a match to TRBD2. Unmatched junction bases numbered 3, after V lost 3 bases and J lost 0 bases. Germline V lookup: CDR1 SGHTS, CDR2 YDEGEE. The CDR3 contains 16 residues. In DNA, the CDR3 is TGTGCCAGCAGCTCCCGGACTAGCGGGAGCTCCTACGAGCAGTACTTC. This translates into CASSSRTSGSSYEQYF.

This clonotype has a count of ten or more. This chain uses TRBV20-1 with TRBJ2-7; D remains unclear. The ends were cut back, 1 base at V and 0 bases at J, with 13 bases in the middle. Looked up from germline, CDR1 is DFQATT and CDR2 is SNEGSKA (reference sequence). The CDR3 loop spans 15 amino acids. In DNA, the CDR3 is TGCAGTGCTAGAGGTGGCAGAGGAAGCTCCTACGAGCAGTACTTC. Protein sequence: CSARGGRGSSYEQYF.

The chain links TRBV6-6 to TRBJ1-5; no clear D. CDR3 length: 15 amino acids. Deletions cut 5 bases from V and 0 bases from J, with 11 bases between. Germline V CDR1 and CDR2: MNHNY, SVGAGI (reference sequence). CDR3 nucleotide sequence: TGTGCCAGCAGTCCCCGTCAGACTAGCAATCAGCCCCAGCATTTT. Translation gives CASSPRQTSNQPQHF.

This clonotype was recorded at least ten times. The gene calls are TRBV5-1 and TRBJ2-7; perhaps TRBD1 as D (6 bases). Germline V gene data show CDR1 as SGHRS and CDR2 as YFSETQ. CDR3 length: 13 amino acids. The germline V and J ends were trimmed by 4 bases and 1 base, with 9 bases remaining between them. The CDR3 loop reads CASSRQVSYEQYF. In DNA, the CDR3 is TGCGCCAGCAGCCGACAGGTTTCCTACGAGCAGTACTTC.

There are many counts of this clonotype. V is TRBV7-3 and J is TRBJ2-6, with D perhaps TRBD1 (6 bases). This CDR3 has 20 amino acids. The V gene lost 2 bases and the J gene lost 0 bases, with 20 bases spanning the gap. Germline loops: CDR1 SGHTA, CDR2 FQGTGA. The CDR3 spells CASSLYSGTLGSSGANVLTF. The CDR3 DNA follows: TGTGCCAGCAGCTTATATTCCGGGACACTAGGTAGCTCTGGGGCCAACGTCCTGACTTTC.

The chain combines TRBV12-3 or TRBV12-4 with TRBJ2-3; the D is unclear. V was clipped by 1 base and J by 6 bases, with 11 bases between them. CDR3 length equals 14 residues. The CDR3 DNA reads as TGTGCCAGCAGTTTAGGGGCAGCAAGGGATACGCAGTATTTT. Protein product: CASSLGAARDTQYF.

Remarks on this clonotype: A read error may explain this, as a much larger clone is one base away. The chain uses TRBV20-1 and TRBJ2-7; no firm D call. This CDR3 spans 13 amino acids. Germline assignment: CDR1 DFQATT and CDR2 SNEGSKA (reference sequence). CDR3 coding DNA: TGCAGTGCTTCCGGGCAACCTGCCTACGCGCAGTACTTC. Amino acid sequence: CSASGQPAYAQYF.

This clonotype was seen at least ten times. This rearrangement joins TRBV9 to TRBJ1-2, with a possible D match to TRBD1 (5 bases). From germline, CDR1 is SGDLS and CDR2 YYNGEE. Trimming shortened V by 3 bases and J by 7 bases, and 10 bases separated the two germline ends. CDR3 length: 12 residues. CDR3 sequence reads: CASSAQGGGYTF. CDR3 DNA: TGTGCCAGCAGCGCCCAGGGTGGTGGCTACACCTTC.

The chain has TRBV20-1 and TRBJ2-3; 11 positions agree with TRBD2. After removal of 4 bases from V and 7 bases from J, the junction contained 13 bases not matched to a gene. Germline-derived CDR1 and CDR2 are DFQATT and SNEGSKA (reference sequence). The CDR3 is 16 residues long. The CDR3 nucleotides read TGCAGTGCTACGACCTTGACTAGCGGGACTTTAAATACGCAGTATTTT. It is translated as CSATTLTSGTLNTQYF.

This clonotype has a count of ten or more. The chain has TRBV2 and TRBJ2-3; D is perhaps TRBD1 (5 bases). Germline CDR1 is SNHLY and CDR2 is FYNNEI. The CDR3 is made up of 15 amino acids. The V and J ends lost 2 bases and 2 bases respectively, with 11 bases between them. The CDR3 sequence: CASSELGVTTDTQYF. The CDR3 DNA is TGTGCCAGCAGTGAATTAGGGGTAACCACAGATACGCAGTATTTT.

This clonotype was counted at least ten times. This sequence may be a read error, since a much larger clone differs from it by one base. This is likely a read error, given that the CDR3 carries no conserved phenylalanine or tryptophan at its end. The rearrangement uses TRBV7-9 and TRBJ2-5; the D is unclear. Germline V lookup: CDR1 SEHNR, CDR2 FQNEAQ (reference sequence). Trimming removed 5 bases at V and 3 bases at J, with 13 bases between. This CDR3 spans 14 amino acids. CDR3 region: CASSHPFGEETQYL. DNA for the CDR3: TGTGCCAGCAGCCATCCGTTTGGGGAAGAGACCCAGTACCTC.